This TCR beta chain was recovered during a study of read filtering for tumor transcriptome and immune sequencing. Background on the study: Roughly 8 patients were R-ISS I, approximately 15 were R-ISS II, about seven were R-ISS III. Findings of the study overall: Correlation between methods rose after single-read clonotypes were removed. Even smaller IR-seq throughput identified most shared clonotypes.

The CDR3 has 16 residues. Looked up from germline, CDR1 is KGHSH and CDR2 is LQKENI. V shed 6 bases and J 4 bases; nucleotides not matched to a gene: 9. A few counts support this clonotype. Its target is unknown. The library was built from around 380 ng RNA with molecular barcoded adaptors for alpha/delta and beta/gamma chains. MiXCR was run by TCRdb on the reads, yielding one entry per CDR3 protein. The sample carries 93,000 or so distinct CDR3 sequences, around a fifth recorded once. Every patient had bone marrow sampled while the disease was active. This sequence was found in a donor at least 40 years old with multiple myeloma. Sequenced sample: a population of CD138-negative cells sorted from bone marrow. The chain recombines TRBV18 with TRBJ1-2, with TRBD1 matching over 12 bases. CDR3 residues: CASSTGTGGRTYGYTF. The CDR3, as DNA: TGTGCCAGCTCGACCGGGACAGGGGGCCGAACCTATGGCTACACCTTC.